This T cell receptor beta chain came from a study of vaccination and CD4 T cells after COVID-19. Looking at the study overall: Stimulation of the cells used overlapping spike peptide pools from SARS-CoV-2 and from the common cold coronaviruses HCoV-NL63, HCoV-OC43 and HCoV-229E.

Sequencing of DNA taken from cultured CD4+ T cells relied on the Oncomine TCR Beta short-read assay. From CD4+ T cells that had been cultured, genomic DNA was extracted. TCRdb re-called the PCR reads through MiXCR, storing one row per CDR3 protein. The sample lists roughly 13,000 distinct CDR3 sequences, less than 65% seen once, with around 9.3% in the top ten. Comment on this clonotype: Its cognate antigen is unknown.

J was trimmed by 11 bases and V by 3 bases; bases with no gene match: 6. The CDR3 has 13 residues. The germline V gene encodes CDR1 MNHNS and CDR2 SASEGT. The treatment here: roughly 11-day PBMC culture with coronavirus spike peptide pools or control peptides (ViraFEST assay). T cells were expanded with peptide pools, and expanded clonotypes were identified by TCR sequencing. The chain couples TRBV6-1 to TRBJ1-1; 10 positions match TRBD1. The sample here was CD4+ T cells from blood, cultured in vitro, taken before SARS-CoV-2 vaccination. The source of this sequence is a human donor who had recovered from COVID-19. CDR3 sequence: CASSDRDRGSAFF. DNA for the CDR3: TGTGCCAGCAGTGATCGGGACAGGGGCTCGGCTTTCTTT.